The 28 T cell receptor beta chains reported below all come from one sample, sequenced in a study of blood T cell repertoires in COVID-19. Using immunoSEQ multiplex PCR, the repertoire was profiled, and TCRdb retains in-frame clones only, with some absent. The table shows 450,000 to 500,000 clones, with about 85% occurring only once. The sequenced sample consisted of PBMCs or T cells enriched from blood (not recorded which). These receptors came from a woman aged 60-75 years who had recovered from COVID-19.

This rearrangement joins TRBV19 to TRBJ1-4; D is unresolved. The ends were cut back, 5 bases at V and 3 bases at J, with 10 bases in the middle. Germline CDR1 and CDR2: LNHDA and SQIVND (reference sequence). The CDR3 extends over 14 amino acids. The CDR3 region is CASSPGEPNEKLFF. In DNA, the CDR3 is TGTGCCAGTAGTCCGGGAGAGCCTAATGAAAAACTGTTTTTT.

The CDR3 sequence is CASSPGGLGGFYEQYF. The DNA of the CDR3 is TGTGCCAGCAGTCCCGGGGGACTAGGAGGGTTCTACGAGCAGTACTTC. V usage is TRBV7-2 and J usage is TRBJ2-7; 8 bases fit TRBD2. The CDR3 extends over 16 amino acids. Germline V CDR1 and CDR2: SGHTA, FQGNSA. Germline trimming cut 6 bases from V and 3 bases from J; bases unmatched to any gene: 13.

This CDR3 is CASSWTGVGNTIYF. The CDR3 coding sequence is TGTGCCAGCAGTTGGACAGGGGTAGGAAACACCATATATTTT. V gene TRBV2 combines with J gene TRBJ1-3; 9 bases agree with TRBD1. The ends lost 5 bases at V and 4 bases at J; junction bases unmatched: 3. The CDR3 contains 14 residues. CDR1 and CDR2 (germline): SNHLY, FYNNEI.

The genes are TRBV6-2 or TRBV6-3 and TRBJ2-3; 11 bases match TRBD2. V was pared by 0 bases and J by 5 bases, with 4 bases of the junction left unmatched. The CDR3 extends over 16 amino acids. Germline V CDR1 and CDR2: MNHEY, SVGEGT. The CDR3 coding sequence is TGTGCCAGCAGTTACTCGGTTCTAGCGGGGGGAGATACGCAGTATTTT. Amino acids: CASSYSVLAGGDTQYF.

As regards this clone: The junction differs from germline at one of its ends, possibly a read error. The CDR3 region is CASSLERFDTQYF. The CDR3 DNA follows: TGTGCTAGCAGCTTAGAGCGATTTGATACGCAGTATTTT. V and J are TRBV7-7 and TRBJ2-3, with D hard to call. The germline V gene encodes CDR1 SSHAT and CDR2 FNYEAQ (reference sequence). The CDR3 extends over 13 amino acids.

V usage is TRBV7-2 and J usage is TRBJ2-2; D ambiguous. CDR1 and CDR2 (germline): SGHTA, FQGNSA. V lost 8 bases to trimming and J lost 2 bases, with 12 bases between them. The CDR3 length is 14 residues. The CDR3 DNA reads TGTGCCAGCTGTCCCCTATTTAACACCGGGGAGCTGTTTTTT. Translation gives CASCPLFNTGELFF.

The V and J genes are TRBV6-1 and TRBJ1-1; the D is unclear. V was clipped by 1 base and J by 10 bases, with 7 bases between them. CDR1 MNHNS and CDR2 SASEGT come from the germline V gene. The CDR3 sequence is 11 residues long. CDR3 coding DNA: TGTGCCAGCAGTGAAGTGTCAGGAGCTTTCTTT. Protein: CASSEVSGAFF.

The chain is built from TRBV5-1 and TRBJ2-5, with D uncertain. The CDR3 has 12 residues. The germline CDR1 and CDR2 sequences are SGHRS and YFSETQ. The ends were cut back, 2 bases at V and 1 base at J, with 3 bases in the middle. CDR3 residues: CASSFSQETQYF. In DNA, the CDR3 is TGCGCCAGCAGCTTCAGCCAAGAGACCCAGTACTTC.

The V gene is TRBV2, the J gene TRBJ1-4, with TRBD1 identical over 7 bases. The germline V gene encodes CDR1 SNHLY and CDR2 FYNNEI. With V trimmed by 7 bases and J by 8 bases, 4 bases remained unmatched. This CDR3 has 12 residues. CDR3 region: CASTRGKEKLFF. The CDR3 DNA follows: TGTGCCAGCACCAGGGGGAAGGAAAAACTGTTTTTT.

CDR3 residues: CASSLNVDREKGYTF. DNA of the CDR3: TGCGCCAGCAGCCTCAACGTGGACAGGGAGAAAGGCTACACCTTC. The chain is built from TRBV4-1 and TRBJ1-2, with 8 bases aligning to TRBD1. Germline trimming cut 4 bases from V and 8 bases from J; bases unmatched to any gene: 12. The CDR3 length is 15 residues. The V gene's germline CDR1 is MGHRA and CDR2 YSYEKL.

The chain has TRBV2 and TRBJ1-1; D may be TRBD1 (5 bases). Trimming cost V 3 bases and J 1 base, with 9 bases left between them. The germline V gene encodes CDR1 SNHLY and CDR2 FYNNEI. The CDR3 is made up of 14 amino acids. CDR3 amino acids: CASSESGQNTEAFF. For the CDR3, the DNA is TGTGCCAGCAGTGAGTCAGGACAGAACACTGAAGCTTTCTTT.

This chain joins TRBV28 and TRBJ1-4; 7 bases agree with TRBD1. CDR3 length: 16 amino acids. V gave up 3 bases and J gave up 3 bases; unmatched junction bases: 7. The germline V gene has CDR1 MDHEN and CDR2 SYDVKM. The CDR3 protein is CASSFNRGQPNEKLFF. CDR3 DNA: TGTGCCAGCAGTTTTAATAGGGGGCAACCTAATGAAAAACTGTTTTTT.

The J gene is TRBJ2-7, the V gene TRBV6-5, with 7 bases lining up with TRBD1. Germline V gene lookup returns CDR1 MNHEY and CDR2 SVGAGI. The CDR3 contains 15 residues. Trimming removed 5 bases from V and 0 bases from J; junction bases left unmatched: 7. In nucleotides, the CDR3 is TGTGCCAGCAGTCCCTACAGGGGCTACTCCTACGAGCAGTACTTC. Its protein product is CASSPYRGYSYEQYF.

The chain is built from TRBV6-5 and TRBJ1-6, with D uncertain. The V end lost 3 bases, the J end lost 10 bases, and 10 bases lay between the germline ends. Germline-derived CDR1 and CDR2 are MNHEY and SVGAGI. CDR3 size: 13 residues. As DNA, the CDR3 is TGTGCCAGCAGTTATGAGCGGGGATCACCCCTCCACTTT. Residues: CASSYERGSPLHF.

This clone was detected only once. CDR3 coding DNA: TGTGCCAGCAGCCTGACAGGGGTAGGCACCGGGGAGCTGTTTTTT. It translates to CASSLTGVGTGELFF. The rearrangement uses TRBV7-2 and TRBJ2-2; 8 bases align to TRBD1. Per the germline V gene, CDR1 is SGHTA and CDR2 is FQGNSA. CDR3 size: 15 residues. The V and J ends lost 5 bases and 4 bases, in that order; junction bases with no gene match: 6.

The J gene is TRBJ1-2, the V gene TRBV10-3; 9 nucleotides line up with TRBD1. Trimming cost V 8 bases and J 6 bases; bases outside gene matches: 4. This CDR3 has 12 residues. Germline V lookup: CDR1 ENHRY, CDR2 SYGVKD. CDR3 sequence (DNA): TGTGCCATCGCGGACAGGGGCCATGGCTACACCTTC. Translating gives CAIADRGHGYTF.

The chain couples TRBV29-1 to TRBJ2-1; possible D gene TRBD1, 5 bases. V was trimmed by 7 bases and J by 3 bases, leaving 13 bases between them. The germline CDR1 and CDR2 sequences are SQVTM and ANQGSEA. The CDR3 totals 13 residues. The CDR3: CSGNTDNYNEQFF. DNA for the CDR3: TGCAGCGGCAACACGGACAACTACAATGAGCAGTTCTTC.

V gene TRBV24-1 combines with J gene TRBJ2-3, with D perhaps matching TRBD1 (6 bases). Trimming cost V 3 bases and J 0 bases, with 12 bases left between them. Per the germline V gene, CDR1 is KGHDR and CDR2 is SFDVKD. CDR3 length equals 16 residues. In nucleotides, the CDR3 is TGTGCCACCAGTGATAAGGGACATCGAAGCACAGATACGCAGTATTTT. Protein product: CATSDKGHRSTDTQYF.

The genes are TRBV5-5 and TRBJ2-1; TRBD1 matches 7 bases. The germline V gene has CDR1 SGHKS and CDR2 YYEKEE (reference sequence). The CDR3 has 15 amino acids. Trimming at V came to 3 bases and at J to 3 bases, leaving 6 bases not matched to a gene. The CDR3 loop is CASSSTGTLYNEQFF. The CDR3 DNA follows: TGTGCCAGCAGCTCGACAGGGACCCTCTACAATGAGCAGTTCTTC.

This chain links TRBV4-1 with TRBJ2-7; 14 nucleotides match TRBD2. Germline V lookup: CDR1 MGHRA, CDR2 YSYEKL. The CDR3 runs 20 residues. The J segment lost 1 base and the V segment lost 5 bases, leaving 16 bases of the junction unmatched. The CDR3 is CASSVTRTSGGPTFSYEQYV. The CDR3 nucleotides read TGCGCCAGCAGCGTGACCCGGACTAGCGGGGGGCCAACATTTTCCTACGAGCAGTACGTC.

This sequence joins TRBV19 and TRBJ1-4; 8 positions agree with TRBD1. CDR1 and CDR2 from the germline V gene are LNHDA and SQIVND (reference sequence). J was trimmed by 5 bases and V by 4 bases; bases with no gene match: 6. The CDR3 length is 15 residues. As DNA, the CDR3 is TGTGCCAGTAGTAAGGGGGACAGGATCAATGAAAAACTGTTTTTT. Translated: CASSKGDRINEKLFF.

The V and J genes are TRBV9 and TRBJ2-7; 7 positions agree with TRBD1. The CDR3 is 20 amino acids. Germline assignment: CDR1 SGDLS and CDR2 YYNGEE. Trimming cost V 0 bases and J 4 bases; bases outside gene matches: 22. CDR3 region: CASSVGPSGHRGSRWYEQYF. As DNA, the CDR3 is TGTGCCAGCAGCGTAGGCCCGTCCGGGCACAGGGGTAGTAGGTGGTACGAGCAGTACTTC. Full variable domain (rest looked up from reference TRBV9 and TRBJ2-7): DSGVTQTPKHLITATGQRVTLRCSPRSGDLSVYWYQQSLDQGLQFLIQYYNGEERAKGNILERFSAQQFPDLHSELNLSSLELGDSALYFCASSVGPSGHRGSRWYEQYFGPGTRLTVT.

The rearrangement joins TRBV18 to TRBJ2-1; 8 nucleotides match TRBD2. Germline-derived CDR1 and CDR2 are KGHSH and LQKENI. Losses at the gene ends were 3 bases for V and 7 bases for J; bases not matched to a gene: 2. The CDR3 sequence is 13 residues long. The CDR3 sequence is CASSPGLVNEQFF. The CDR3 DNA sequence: TGTGCCAGCTCACCGGGACTAGTGAATGAGCAGTTCTTC.

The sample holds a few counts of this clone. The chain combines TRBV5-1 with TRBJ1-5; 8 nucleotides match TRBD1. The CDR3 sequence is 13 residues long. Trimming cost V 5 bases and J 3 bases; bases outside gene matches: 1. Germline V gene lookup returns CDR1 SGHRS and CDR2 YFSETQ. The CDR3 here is CASRGQDNQPQHF. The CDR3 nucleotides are TGCGCCAGCAGGGGACAGGACAATCAGCCCCAGCATTTT.

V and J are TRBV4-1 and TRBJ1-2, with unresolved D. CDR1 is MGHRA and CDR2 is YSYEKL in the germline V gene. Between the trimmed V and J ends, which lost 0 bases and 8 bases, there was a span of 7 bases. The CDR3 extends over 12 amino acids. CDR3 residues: CASSQDWQGYTF. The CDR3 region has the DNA TGCGCCAGCAGCCAAGATTGGCAGGGCTACACCTTC.

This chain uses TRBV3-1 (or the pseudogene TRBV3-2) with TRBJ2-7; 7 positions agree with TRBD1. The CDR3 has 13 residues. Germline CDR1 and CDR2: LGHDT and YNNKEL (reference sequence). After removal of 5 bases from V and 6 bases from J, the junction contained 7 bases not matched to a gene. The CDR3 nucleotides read TGTGCCAGCAGCTCTCACAACAGGGGCGAGCAGTACGTC. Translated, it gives CASSSHNRGEQYV.

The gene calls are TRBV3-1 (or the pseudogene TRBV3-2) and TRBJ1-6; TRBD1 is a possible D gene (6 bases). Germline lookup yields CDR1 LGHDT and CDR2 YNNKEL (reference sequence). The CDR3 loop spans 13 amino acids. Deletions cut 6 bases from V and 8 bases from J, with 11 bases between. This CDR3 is CASSHQGYSPLHF. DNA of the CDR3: TGTGCCAGCAGTCATCAGGGGTATTCACCCCTCCACTTT.

This CDR3 is CASSIGRLRDTQYF. DNA of the CDR3: TGTGCCAGCAGCATAGGAAGACTACGGGATACGCAGTATTTT. The V call is TRBV11-2, the J call TRBJ2-3; perhaps TRBD2 as D (5 bases). CDR1 SGHAT and CDR2 FQNNGV come from the germline V gene. The CDR3 covers 14 residues. V gave up 5 bases and J gave up 6 bases, with 15 bases separating them.